These 22 T cell receptor beta chains share one sample of origin, sequenced in a study of a mutant IDH1 vaccine in newly diagnosed glioma. Time point meaning: baseline, week 1 (first vaccination visit). This sample's treatment: pre-vaccination baseline after standard-of-care therapy. The method was immunoSEQ multiplex PCR; TCRdb's version includes in-frame clones alone and lacks a portion of them. The sample has tens of thousands of clones, approximately 81% seen once. The starting material was PBMCs, obtained from a glioma patient treated with radiotherapy, temozolomide or both. Receptors were obtained from a man between 18 and 35 years old with glioma.

Worth noting for this clone: One end of the junction varies from germline; a read error may be responsible. The chain has TRBV7-9 and TRBJ2-3; no clear D gene. The CDR3 is made up of 16 amino acids. CDR1 is SEHNR and CDR2 is FQNEAQ in the germline V gene (reference sequence). The CDR3 bases are TGTGCCAGCAGCTTTGTAGAGGTTTCTGGCACGGATACGCAGTATTTT. This encodes CASSFVEVSGTDTQYF.

This clone was observed a few times. This rearrangement joins TRBV5-1 to TRBJ1-2; tentatively, D is TRBD1 (5 bases). Trimming left V 0 bases short and J 4 bases short, with 10 bases between. The CDR3 contains 14 residues. CDR1 is SGHRS and CDR2 is YFSETQ in the germline V gene. CDR3 residues: CASSLGRDGYGYTF. The CDR3 nucleotides are TGCGCCAGCAGCTTGGGCAGGGACGGCTATGGCTACACCTTC. Full variable domain (rest looked up from reference TRBV5-1 and TRBJ1-2): KAGVTQTPRYLIKTRGQQVTLSCSPISGHRSVSWYQQTPGQGLQFLFEYFSETQRNKGNFPGRFSGRQFSNSRSEMNVSTLELGDSALYLCASSLGRDGYGYTFGSGTRLTVV.

This chain uses TRBV25-1 with TRBJ1-1; D is ambiguous. Germline-derived CDR1 and CDR2 are MGHDK and SYGVNS. V was pared by 0 bases and J by 3 bases, with 11 bases between. The CDR3 has 15 amino acids. CDR3 bases: TGTGCCAGCAGTGAATATCCCCTCCCCGACACTGAAGCTTTCTTT. Translating it yields CASSEYPLPDTEAFF.

The CDR3 sequence is CASSVELAGRNEQYF. CDR3 DNA sequence: TGTGCCAGCAGCGTAGAACTAGCGGGACGTAACGAGCAGTACTTC. This chain links TRBV9 with TRBJ2-7; 10 bases are a match to TRBD2. The junction had 5 bases not matched to a gene; V was cut back by 0 bases and J by 5 bases. The CDR3 totals 15 residues. CDR1 and CDR2 from the germline V gene are SGDLS and YYNGEE.

The chain uses TRBV27 and TRBJ2-1, with 7 bases matching TRBD1. Trimming at V came to 5 bases and at J to 7 bases, leaving 11 bases not matched to a gene. The length of the CDR3 is 15 residues. In germline, CDR1 is MNHEY, CDR2 SMNVEV (reference sequence). Here the CDR3 DNA reads TGTGCCAGCAGTATGGGACAGCCGTCTAAGAATGAGCAGTTCTTC. This translates into CASSMGQPSKNEQFF.

The chain employs TRBV7-2 and TRBJ1-3; no firm D call. Trimming left V 1 base short and J 0 bases short, with 13 bases between. The CDR3 runs to 17 residues. Germline CDR1 and CDR2: SGHTA and FQGNSA. CDR3 sequence reads: CASSLDTPRASGNTIYF. CDR3 DNA sequence: TGTGCCAGCAGCTTAGATACGCCAAGGGCCTCTGGAAACACCATATATTTT.

This rearrangement joins TRBV27 to TRBJ2-7, with 7 positions matching TRBD2. The germline V gene has CDR1 MNHEY and CDR2 SMNVEV (reference sequence). The CDR3 is 15 residues long. V shed 5 bases, J shed 1 base, and the junction held 8 bases outside the gene matches. DNA for the CDR3: TGTGCCAGCAGTCCCGCACCGGGAGGTTCCTACGAGCAGTACTTC. This sequence encodes CASSPAPGGSYEQYF.

V and J are TRBV29-1 and TRBJ2-2, with D perhaps matching TRBD1 (5 bases). Germline-derived CDR1 and CDR2 are SQVTM and ANQGSEA. Deletions cut 6 bases from V and 6 bases from J, with 23 bases between. The CDR3 totals 16 residues. The CDR3 protein is CSVTPSGRVKAGELFF. CDR3 in DNA: TGCAGCGTGACCCCCTCGGGCAGGGTAAAGGCCGGGGAGCTGTTTTTT.

The V call is TRBV18, the J call TRBJ2-7, with 7 bases aligning to TRBD2. This CDR3 is built from 14 residues. V lost 6 bases to trimming and J lost 5 bases; unmatched junction nucleotides: 10. Per the germline V gene, CDR1 is KGHSH and CDR2 is LQKENI. The CDR3 reads CASSPGLDSNEQYF. CDR3 coding DNA: TGTGCCAGCTCCCCTGGACTAGATAGCAACGAGCAGTACTTC.

J is TRBJ1-1 and V is TRBV6-1; TRBD1 is a possible D gene (6 bases). The CDR3 runs 15 residues. V dropped 1 base and J dropped 1 base, with 10 bases sitting between them. The germline V gene has CDR1 MNHNS and CDR2 SASEGT. CDR3 in DNA: TGTGCCAGCAGTGAAGATGTAGGGGGGAACACTGAAGCTTTCTTT. Translation gives CASSEDVGGNTEAFF.

The chain is built from TRBV7-9 and TRBJ1-2; D is unclear. Between the trimmed V and J ends, which lost 6 bases and 0 bases, there was a span of 8 bases. Germline CDR1 reads SEHNR; CDR2 reads FQNEAQ (reference sequence). This CDR3 contains 13 residues. The CDR3 DNA follows: TGTGCCAGCAGAGCAGAAACTAACTATGGCTACACCTTC. Amino acids: CASRAETNYGYTF. Combining the CDR3 with reference TRBV7-9 and TRBJ1-2 gives the whole variable domain DTGVSQNPRHKITKRGQNVTFRCDPISEHNRLYWYRQTLGQGPEFLTYFQNEAQLEKSRLLSDRFSAERPKGSFSTLEIQRTEQGDSAMYLCASRAETNYGYTFGSGTRLTVV.

CDR3 region: CASSFMWGRGYTF. The DNA of the CDR3 is TGCGCCAGCAGCTTTATGTGGGGACGTGGCTACACCTTC. This sequence joins TRBV5-1 and TRBJ1-2; tentatively, D is TRBD1 (5 bases). V was trimmed by 2 bases and J by 7 bases, leaving 12 bases between them. The length of the CDR3 is 13 residues. Germline CDR1 reads SGHRS; CDR2 reads YFSETQ.

This chain joins TRBV10-3 and TRBJ1-5, with 7 bases fitting TRBD1. This CDR3 is 14 amino acids long. From germline, CDR1 is ENHRY and CDR2 SYGVKD. J lost 3 bases, V lost 6 bases, and 5 bases had no gene match. DNA for the CDR3: TGTGCCATCAGGTCACAGGGGCCCAATCAGCCCCAGCATTTT. Its protein is CAIRSQGPNQPQHF.

The rearrangement joins TRBV4-3 to TRBJ1-1; 7 positions match TRBD1. CDR1 is LGHNA and CDR2 is YSLEER in the germline V gene. The V and J ends lost 4 bases and 1 base, in that order; junction bases with no gene match: 6. This CDR3 spans 15 amino acids. The DNA for the CDR3 is TGCGCCAGCAGCCGGGACAGCTACTCGAACACTGAAGCTTTCTTT. This sequence encodes CASSRDSYSNTEAFF.

This sequence joins TRBV25-1 and TRBJ1-3; 8 bases align to TRBD1. CDR1 and CDR2 from the germline V gene are MGHDK and SYGVNS. The CDR3 is 13 residues long. V trimming: 8 bases; J trimming: 7 bases; junction bases outside the gene matches: 7. The CDR3 region has the DNA TGTGCCAGCCGTTCAGGGGGCAAGAACACCATATATTTT. Amino acids: CASRSGGKNTIYF. Based on the CDR3 plus reference TRBV25-1 and TRBJ1-3, the full variable domain is EADIYQTPRYLVIGTGKKITLECSQTMGHDKMYWYQQDPGMELHLIHYSYGVNSTEKGDLSSESTVSRIRTEHFPLTLESARPSHTSQYLCASRSGGKNTIYFGEGSWLTVV.

This clone was seen just once. The chain carries TRBV7-2 and TRBJ1-5; 8 nucleotides align to TRBD1. V shed 1 base and J 6 bases; nucleotides not matched to a gene: 5. CDR3 length: 15 residues. Germline lookup yields CDR1 SGHTA and CDR2 FQGNSA. CDR3 nucleotide sequence: TGTGCCAGCAGCTTAGGACAGGGGTTTCTTCAGCCCCAGCATTTT. It is translated as CASSLGQGFLQPQHF. The variable domain in full, completed from reference TRBV7-2 and TRBJ1-5, reads GAGVSQSPSNKVTEKGKDVELRCDPISGHTALYWYRQSLGQGLEFLIYFQGNSAPDKSGLPSDRFSAERTGGSVSTLTIQRTQQEDSAVYLCASSLGQGFLQPQHFGDGTRLSIL.

The chain employs TRBV27 and TRBJ1-1; TRBD1 matches 11 bases. V was clipped by 5 bases and J by 5 bases; unmatched bases: 7. From germline, CDR1 is MNHEY and CDR2 SMNVEV (reference sequence). This CDR3 is built from 15 residues. The CDR3 region is CASSLWTGGLTEAFF. The CDR3 DNA follows: TGTGCCAGCAGTCTCTGGACAGGGGGCTTGACTGAAGCTTTCTTT.

This clone was seen more than once but under ten times. The chain employs TRBV19 and TRBJ1-2; 8 bases map to TRBD1. The CDR3 consists of 14 residues. CDR1 LNHDA and CDR2 SQIVND come from the germline V gene (reference sequence). V lost 8 bases, J lost 4 bases, and 9 bases stayed unmatched. CDR3 region: CASHQQGGGYGYTF. The CDR3 coding sequence is TGTGCCAGTCATCAACAGGGGGGTGGCTATGGCTACACCTTC.

The chain uses TRBV7-9 and TRBJ1-2; 7 bases line up with TRBD1. CDR3 length: 13 residues. V shed 11 bases and J 0 bases; nucleotides not matched to a gene: 6. CDR1 is SEHNR and CDR2 is FQNEAQ in the germline V gene (reference sequence). The CDR3 here is CAGRTGTNYGYTF. DNA for the CDR3: TGTGCCGGTCGGACAGGAACTAACTATGGCTACACCTTC. The whole variable domain, filled in from reference TRBV7-9 and TRBJ1-2, reads DTGVSQNPRHKITKRGQNVTFRCDPISEHNRLYWYRQTLGQGPEFLTYFQNEAQLEKSRLLSDRFSAERPKGSFSTLEIQRTEQGDSAMYLCAGRTGTNYGYTFGSGTRLTVV.

A few counts support this clone. This chain links TRBV4-2 with TRBJ1-1, with a tentative D call TRBD1 (5 bases). This CDR3 has 14 amino acids. In germline, CDR1 is LGHNA, CDR2 YNFKEQ. With 0 bases removed from V and 4 bases from J, the gap between germline ends came to 9 bases. CDR3 residues: CASSQDRAATEAFF. The CDR3 nucleotides are TGTGCCAGCAGCCAAGACAGGGCGGCCACTGAAGCTTTCTTT.

The rearrangement joins TRBV20-1 to TRBJ1-2; 7 bases match TRBD1. Per the germline V gene, CDR1 is DFQATT and CDR2 is SNEGSKA (reference sequence). The CDR3 loop spans 11 amino acids. J lost 8 bases, V lost 6 bases, and 6 bases had no gene match. CDR3 in amino acids: CSAAGQWGYTF. CDR3 bases: TGCAGTGCCGCGGGACAGTGGGGCTACACCTTC.

The J gene is TRBJ1-1, the V gene TRBV30; D is ambiguous. V was trimmed by 4 bases and J by 4 bases, leaving 10 bases between them. CDR1 and CDR2 (germline): GTSNPN, SVGIG (reference sequence). The CDR3 has 12 residues. CDR3 residues: CAWKSRPTEAFF. The CDR3 coding sequence is TGTGCCTGGAAGTCGAGACCCACTGAAGCTTTCTTT.